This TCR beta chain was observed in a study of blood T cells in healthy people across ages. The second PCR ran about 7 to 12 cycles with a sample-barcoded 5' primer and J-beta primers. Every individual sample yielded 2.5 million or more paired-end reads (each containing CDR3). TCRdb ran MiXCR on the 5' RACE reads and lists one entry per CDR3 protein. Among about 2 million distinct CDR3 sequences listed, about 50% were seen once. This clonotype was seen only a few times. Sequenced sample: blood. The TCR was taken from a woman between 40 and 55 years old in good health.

The CDR3: CASSLRSPLGGRETQYF. The CDR3 region has the DNA TGTGCCAGCAGCTTAAGGAGTCCTCTAGGGGGCAGGGAGACCCAGTACTTC. The rearrangement links TRBV7-2 to TRBJ2-5; 7 bases match TRBD1. Germline assignment: CDR1 SGHTA and CDR2 FQGNSA. Trimming removed 2 bases from V and 5 bases from J; junction bases left unmatched: 14. This CDR3 region has 17 residues.